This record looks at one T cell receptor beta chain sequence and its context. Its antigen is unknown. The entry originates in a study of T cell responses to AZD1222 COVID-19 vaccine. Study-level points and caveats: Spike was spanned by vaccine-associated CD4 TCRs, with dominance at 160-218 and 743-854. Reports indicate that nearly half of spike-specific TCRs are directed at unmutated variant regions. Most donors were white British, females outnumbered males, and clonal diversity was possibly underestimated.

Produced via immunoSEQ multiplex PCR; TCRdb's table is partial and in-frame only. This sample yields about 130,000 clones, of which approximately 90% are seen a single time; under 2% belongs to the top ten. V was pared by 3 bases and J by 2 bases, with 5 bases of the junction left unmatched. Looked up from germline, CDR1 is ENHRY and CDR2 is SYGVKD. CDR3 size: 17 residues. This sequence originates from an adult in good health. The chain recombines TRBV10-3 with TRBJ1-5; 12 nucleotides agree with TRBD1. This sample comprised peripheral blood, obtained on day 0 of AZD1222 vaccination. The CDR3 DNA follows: TGTGCCATCAGTGACCGTGGGACAGGGGGCGGCAATCAGCCCCAGCATTTT. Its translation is CAISDRGTGGGNQPQHF.